One and the same sample provided the 31 T cell receptor beta chains below, sequenced in a study of blood T cells in healthy people across ages. The second PCR ran roughly 6 to 11 cycles with a sample-barcoded 5' primer and J-beta primers. TCRdb independently ran MiXCR on the 5' RACE reads; one entry per CDR3 protein. The table has about 580,000 distinct CDR3 sequences, more than 45% seen once. Sequencing used blood. These receptors all come from an older man in good health.

The gene calls are TRBV7-9 and TRBJ1-4; D is possibly TRBD1 (6 bases). CDR3 length: 15 residues. V lost 2 bases, J lost 3 bases, and 10 bases lay in between. Per germline, CDR1 SEHNR and CDR2 FQNEAQ (reference sequence). This chain's CDR3 is CASSLFGQPNEKLFF. As DNA, the CDR3 is TGTGCCAGCAGCTTATTTGGACAGCCTAATGAAAAACTGTTTTTT.

The genes are TRBV27 and TRBJ2-7; the match to TRBD1 covers 7 bases. After removal of 1 base from V and 2 bases from J, the junction contained 5 bases not matched to a gene. Germline CDR1 MNHEY, CDR2 SMNVEV (reference sequence). This CDR3 comprises 15 residues. CDR3 coding DNA: TGTGCCAGCAGTTTATTGACAGGGAAGCCCTACGAGCAGTACTTC. Amino acids: CASSLLTGKPYEQYF.

CDR3 protein: CASSYQGAYNEQFF. In DNA form, the CDR3 reads TGTGCCAGCAGTTATCAGGGGGCCTACAATGAGCAGTTCTTC. The chain is built from TRBV6-2 or TRBV6-3 and TRBJ2-1; 7 nucleotides line up with TRBD1. Germline V gives CDR1 MNHEY, CDR2 SVGEGT. V shed 3 bases and J 2 bases; nucleotides not matched to a gene: 1. This CDR3 has 14 amino acids.

This chain joins TRBV29-1 and TRBJ2-1; 7 nucleotides align to TRBD2. This CDR3 comprises 14 residues. The germline V gene has CDR1 SQVTM and CDR2 ANQGSEA. V lost 5 bases to trimming and J lost 9 bases; unmatched junction nucleotides: 13. As DNA, the CDR3 is TGCAGCGTTCGTGGCGGGAGCACCGATAGTGAGCAGTTCTTC. As protein: CSVRGGSTDSEQFF.

The table lists this clonotype with a few counts. V gene TRBV11-3 combines with J gene TRBJ2-1; weak D call: TRBD1 (6 bases). The V end lost 1 base, the J end lost 7 bases, and 14 bases lay between the germline ends. Germline V CDR1 and CDR2: SGHNT, YENEEA. The CDR3 consists of 15 residues. The CDR3 bases are TGTGCCAGCAGCTTAGGAAGTGCCAGGGGTAATGAGCAGTTCTTC. Its translation is CASSLGSARGNEQFF.

The V and J genes are TRBV7-9 and TRBJ1-1, with no clear D. V shed 5 bases and J shed 8 bases, with 12 bases lying between them. The CDR3 totals 12 residues. Germline CDR1 reads SEHNR; CDR2 reads FQNEAQ (reference sequence). The CDR3 DNA reads as TGTGCCAGCAGCGGAGGACGGGGAGAAGCTTTCTTT. Translation: CASSGGRGEAFF.

This clonotype was found many times. The chain joins TRBV6-6 to TRBJ1-2; no clear D gene. The V end was cut by 5 bases, the J end by 4 bases, with 17 bases between. This CDR3 comprises 15 residues. The germline gives CDR1 MNHNY, CDR2 SVGAGI (reference sequence). Written as DNA, the CDR3 is TGTGCCAGCAGTGCACCGGGAGGGCCCTTCTATGGCTACACCTTC. This encodes CASSAPGGPFYGYTF.

This clonotype occurred many times. The J gene is TRBJ2-4, the V gene TRBV6-6; 10 bases line up with TRBD2. The V gene's germline CDR1 is MNHNY and CDR2 SVGAGI (reference sequence). The ends lost 0 bases at V and 7 bases at J; junction bases unmatched: 9. There are 17 residues in the CDR3. Here the CDR3 DNA reads TGTGCCAGCAGTTACTCTAGCGGGAGGCCTGGAGGTAACATTCAGTACTTC. Its translation is CASSYSSGRPGGNIQYF.

J is TRBJ2-3 and V is TRBV7-9; 8 positions match TRBD2. Germline loops: CDR1 SEHNR, CDR2 FQNEAQ (reference sequence). J gave up 7 bases and V 4 bases, and 13 bases lay outside the gene matches. This CDR3 has 16 residues. CDR3 nucleotide sequence: TGTGCCAGCAGCTCAACTAGCGGAGGGGGGATGAATACGCAGTATTTT. It is translated as CASSSTSGGGMNTQYF.

CDR3 region: CASSRRTTSETQYF. The CDR3 nucleotides read TGTGCCAGCAGCCGCAGGACTACTTCGGAGACCCAGTACTTC. V gene TRBV6-5 combines with J gene TRBJ2-5; a possible D gene is TRBD2 (6 bases). Trimming stripped 6 bases from V and 5 bases from J, with 16 bases between. Per germline, CDR1 MNHEY and CDR2 SVGAGI. The CDR3 length is 14 residues.

The chain carries TRBV20-1 and TRBJ1-6; 9 nucleotides match TRBD1. This CDR3 region has 15 residues. The ends lost 2 bases at V and 8 bases at J; junction bases unmatched: 7. Germline values: CDR1 DFQATT, CDR2 SNEGSKA (reference sequence). This CDR3 is CSARLAGQGHSPLHF. The CDR3, as DNA: TGCAGTGCTAGATTAGCGGGACAGGGACATTCACCCCTCCACTTT.

This chain links TRBV9 with TRBJ2-1; possibly TRBD2 for D (5 bases). Trimming stripped 4 bases from V and 5 bases from J, with 16 bases between. The CDR3 is 15 amino acids. Germline CDR1 SGDLS, CDR2 YYNGEE. CDR3 coding DNA: TGTGCCAGCAGCACAACGGGGAGTCTAAACAATGAGCAGTTCTTC. It is translated as CASSTTGSLNNEQFF.

This chain connects TRBV5-4 to TRBJ1-2, with D maybe TRBD1 (5 bases). The V gene's germline CDR1 is SGHNT and CDR2 YYREEE (reference sequence). V shed 0 bases and J shed 3 bases, with 12 bases lying between them. The CDR3 totals 15 residues. CDR3 coding DNA: TGTGCCAGCAGCTTGGCGTCAGGGAGTGACTATGGCTACACCTTC. Translating gives CASSLASGSDYGYTF. Variable domain in full (rest from reference TRBV5-4 and TRBJ1-2): ETGVTQSPTHLIKTRGQQVTLRCSSQSGHNTVSWYQQALGQGPQFIFQYYREEENGRGNFPPRFSGLQFPNYSSELNVNALELDDSALYLCASSLASGSDYGYTFGSGTRLTVV.

The gene calls are TRBV6-6 and TRBJ2-6; TRBD1 might be the D (7 bases). From germline, CDR1 is MNHNY and CDR2 SVGAGI (reference sequence). The CDR3 has 16 residues. Trimming cost V 7 bases and J 1 base, with 14 bases left between them. CDR3 residues: CASKGGQTSGANVLTF. CDR3 DNA: TGTGCCAGCAAGGGGGGACAGACGTCTGGGGCCAACGTCCTGACTTTC.

V usage is TRBV20-1 and J usage is TRBJ2-4, with 8 positions matching TRBD2. Germline-derived CDR1 and CDR2 are DFQATT and SNEGSKA (reference sequence). V was pared by 5 bases and J by 4 bases, with 7 bases of the junction left unmatched. The CDR3 sequence is 14 residues long. The CDR3 DNA is TGCAGTGCTGACTCGGGGGGGCAGAAAAACATTCAGTACTTC. This encodes CSADSGGQKNIQYF.

This clonotype occurred many times. This chain uses TRBV6-5 with TRBJ2-3; no reliable D call. Germline lookup yields CDR1 MNHEY and CDR2 SVGAGI. Trimming pared 0 bases from V and 2 bases from J, leaving 18 bases between. The CDR3 length is 18 residues. CDR3 sequence reads: CASSYSSVGSSATDTQYF. CDR3 DNA sequence: TGTGCCAGCAGTTACTCATCGGTGGGTAGCTCAGCCACAGATACGCAGTATTTT.

This chain links TRBV9 with TRBJ1-4, with D maybe TRBD1 (5 bases). Deletions cut 6 bases from V and 8 bases from J, with 17 bases between. Germline CDR1 is SGDLS and CDR2 is YYNGEE. The CDR3 covers 14 residues. This CDR3 is CASTEGPTREKLFF. The CDR3 DNA sequence: TGTGCCAGCACGGAGGGACCGACTAGGGAAAAACTGTTTTTT.

This clonotype was seen only a few times. V and J are TRBV20-1 and TRBJ2-3; no clear D gene. Germline V gives CDR1 DFQATT, CDR2 SNEGSKA (reference sequence). The CDR3 consists of 12 residues. The V gene lost 6 bases and the J gene lost 0 bases, with 7 bases spanning the gap. CDR3 loop: CSAKTSTDTQYF. CDR3 sequence (DNA): TGCAGTGCCAAAACTAGCACAGATACGCAGTATTTT.

The rearrangement links TRBV7-2 to TRBJ2-5; 9 bases align to TRBD2. Looked up from germline, CDR1 is SGHTA and CDR2 is FQGNSA. This CDR3 region has 16 residues. V was clipped by 0 bases and J by 5 bases; unmatched bases: 7. The CDR3 is CASSLALREGLETQYF. For the CDR3, the DNA is TGTGCCAGCAGCTTAGCTCTGCGGGAGGGCCTTGAGACCCAGTACTTC.

This clonotype was counted a few times. The chain recombines TRBV5-1 with TRBJ2-3, with TRBD2 matching over 13 bases. Germline V gene sequence: CDR1 SGHRS, CDR2 YFSETQ. The CDR3 is 18 residues long. Unmatched junction bases numbered 5, after V lost 0 bases and J lost 1 base. The CDR3 DNA follows: TGCGCCAGCAGCTTGGCCGGGACTAGCGGGATTCGCACAGATACGCAGTATTTT. Residues: CASSLAGTSGIRTDTQYF.

V usage is TRBV12-3 or TRBV12-4 and J usage is TRBJ2-4, with D perhaps TRBD2 (5 bases). This CDR3 region has 17 residues. Trimming removed 2 bases from V and 3 bases from J, with 17 bases in between. CDR3 residues: CASSLRGVVHLKNIQYF. CDR3 bases: TGTGCCAGCAGTTTACGGGGAGTAGTACACCTCAAAAACATTCAGTACTTC.

This chain connects TRBV7-2 to TRBJ1-4, with D possibly being TRBD1 (5 bases). From germline, CDR1 is SGHTA and CDR2 FQGNSA. V lost 5 bases and J lost 6, with 19 bases in between. This CDR3 has 16 amino acids. CDR3 residues: CASSTRKGGAYEKLFF. The CDR3 coding sequence is TGTGCCAGCAGCACCCGAAAGGGAGGGGCCTATGAAAAACTGTTTTTT.

The chain uses TRBV12-3 or TRBV12-4 and TRBJ2-7, with D perhaps TRBD1 or TRBD2 (5 bases each). The V and J ends lost 6 bases and 6 bases respectively, with 27 bases between them. The CDR3 sequence is 17 residues long. The CDR3 DNA is TGTGCCAGCAGAGCCGGTCTCGAGGGGCCCTACGTAGGCGAGCAGTACTTC. Translated, it gives CASRAGLEGPYVGEQYF.

This clonotype turned up a few times. The chain has TRBV20-1 and TRBJ2-3; D might be TRBD2 (6 bases). CDR1 and CDR2 from the germline V gene are DFQATT and SNEGSKA (reference sequence). The V end lost 3 bases, the J end lost 0 bases, and 10 bases lay between the germline ends. The CDR3 runs to 14 residues. CDR3 DNA: TGCAGTGCTAGGAGCGGGTCTAGCACAGATACGCAGTATTTT. It yields the protein CSARSGSSTDTQYF.

This clonotype appeared a few times. V usage is TRBV5-1 and J usage is TRBJ2-1; D remains ambiguous. The CDR3 covers 11 residues. V shed 0 bases and J shed 10 bases, with 5 bases lying between them. Germline V gene data show CDR1 as SGHRS and CDR2 as YFSETQ. CDR3 region: CASSLEAEQFF. CDR3 bases: TGCGCCAGCAGCTTGGAAGCGGAGCAGTTCTTC.

J is TRBJ1-1 and V is TRBV3-1; the D is unclear. The CDR3 has 13 amino acids. Trimming cost V 6 bases and J 4 bases, with 12 bases left between them. The germline gives CDR1 LGHDT, CDR2 YNNKEL (reference sequence). This CDR3 reads CASSRDPGTEAFF. CDR3 DNA: TGTGCCAGCAGTCGAGACCCCGGCACTGAAGCTTTCTTT.

This clonotype was seen a few times. This may come from a read error, since a much larger clone is one base off. The J gene is TRBJ2-2, the V gene TRBV7-3, with TRBD2 matching over 8 bases. This CDR3 region has 16 residues. Germline V gives CDR1 SGHTA, CDR2 FQGTGA. With V trimmed by 2 bases and J by 2 bases, 4 bases remained unmatched. The CDR3 loop reads CASSLRGGDNTGELFF. The CDR3 DNA follows: TGTGCCAGCAGCTTACGGGGGGGGGATAACACCGGGGAGCTGTTTTTT. Supplemented by reference TRBV7-3 and TRBJ2-2, the full variable domain reads GAGVSQTPSNKVTEKGKYVELRCDPISGHTALYWYRQSLGQGPEFLIYFQGTGAADDSGLPNDRFFAVRPEGSVSTLKIQRTERGDSAVYLCASSLRGGDNTGELFFGEGSRLTVL.

The chain combines TRBV3-1 with TRBJ2-3; D might be TRBD1 or TRBD2, each matching 5 bases. Trimming removed 2 bases from V and 0 bases from J, with 9 bases in between. CDR3 length: 15 residues. Germline V gene lookup returns CDR1 LGHDT and CDR2 YNNKEL (reference sequence). In DNA form, the CDR3 reads TGTGCCAGCAGCCAAACGGGGCGGAGCACAGATACGCAGTATTTT. It translates to CASSQTGRSTDTQYF.

The chain couples TRBV20-1 to TRBJ2-1; 8 nucleotides agree with TRBD2. The DNA end is more similar to TRBJ2-7, so the J call may be wrong. The CDR3 has 14 amino acids. Germline lookup yields CDR1 DFQATT and CDR2 SNEGSKA (reference sequence). CDR3 region: CSATSGSSYNEQYF. CDR3 bases: TGCAGTGCTACGAGCGGGAGCTCCTACAATGAGCAGTACTTC.

The gene calls are TRBV20-1 and TRBJ2-1, with 8 bases matching TRBD2. The germline CDR1 and CDR2 sequences are DFQATT and SNEGSKA (reference sequence). The J segment lost 3 bases and the V segment lost 3 bases, leaving 4 bases of the junction unmatched. This CDR3 has 14 amino acids. CDR3 sequence: CSASGRAYYNEQFF. The CDR3 DNA reads as TGCAGTGCTAGCGGGAGGGCTTACTACAATGAGCAGTTCTTC.

V is TRBV3-1 and J is TRBJ2-7, with TRBD2 identical over 8 bases. The CDR3 runs 14 residues. The V segment lost 3 bases and the J segment 1 base; nucleotides outside the gene matches: 2. Germline V gene lookup returns CDR1 LGHDT and CDR2 YNNKEL (reference sequence). The CDR3 loop is CASSHGGRSYEQYF. DNA of the CDR3: TGTGCCAGCAGCCACGGCGGGAGGTCCTACGAGCAGTACTTC.